This T cell receptor beta chain stems from a study of CD8+ T cells in alopecia areata. This clone was counted between two and nine times. Genes and germline are mouse. With the read ending 4 residues before the CDR3 end, the germline J gene is used to fill in that end. This CDR3 is 13 amino acids long. V lost 9 bases to trimming and J lost 3 bases; unmatched junction nucleotides: 6. The germline CDR1 and CDR2 sequences are NNHDY and SYVADS. cDNA serving as the sequencing template came from extracted, reverse transcribed RNA. Sequenced by immunoSEQ multiplex PCR; TCRdb stores in-frame clones only, minus some. Sampling found 200,000 to 300,000 clones, none seen once. The authors sorted pooled cutaneous lymph node cells using CD4, CD8alpha, NKG2D, NKG2ACE and other markers.

Specimen: CD4+ T cells sorted from a lymph node. The rearrangement links TRBV13-3 to TRBJ1-1; 9 positions match TRBD1. This clonotype originated in a C3H/HeJ mouse with alopecia areata. Strain haplotype at MHC: H2-k. The sequenced part of the CDR3 DNA is TGTGCCACCGGGACAGGGTTTGACACA. It encodes CATGTGFDT. The CDR3 in full is CATGTGFDTEVFF.